These 2 T cell receptor beta chains originate from one sample sequenced in a study of tumor-infiltrating lymphocytes in primary liver carcinoma. With a constant-region primer, TCR beta cDNA was made from 450 to 550 ng of total RNA. ARM-PCR, slightly modified, supplied the TCR beta libraries through three nested multiplex PCR rounds. The first two PCR rounds used TRBV1-TRBV30 forward primers with a C-beta reverse primer, about 10 cycles each. TCRdb fed the multiplex PCR reads into MiXCR, producing one record per CDR3 protein. The sample lists 100,000 or so distinct CDR3 sequences, roughly 69% seen once, with just over 9.5% in the top ten. Co-extraction of both nucleic acids (RNA and DNA) used about 18-31 mg of unsorted bulk tissue. Specimen: liver tumor tissue from sampling region 5. This sample's subset: tumor region T5, tumor centre. The receptor source for this set is an older woman with primary liver carcinoma and hepatitis B virus infection.

Comment on this clonotype: The CDR3 carries no conserved terminal phenylalanine or tryptophan, so it likely arises from a read error. V is TRBV29-1 and J is TRBJ2-5; TRBD2 matches 7 bases. The CDR3 covers 12 residues. Germline assignment: CDR1 SQVTM and CDR2 ANQGSEA. CDR3 protein: CRARTSRGTQYS. The CDR3 DNA reads as TGCAGGGCCAGGACTAGTCGGGGGACCCAGTACTCC.

The rearrangement links TRBV5-1 to TRBJ2-3, with TRBD2 matching over 11 bases. CDR3 size: 15 residues. Germline V gene sequence: CDR1 SGHRS, CDR2 YFSETQ. After removal of 4 bases from V and 5 bases from J, the junction contained 6 bases not matched to a gene. CDR3: CASSVSGRAGDTQYF. The CDR3 region has the DNA TGCGCCAGCAGCGTTAGCGGGAGGGCCGGAGATACGCAGTATTTT.